Listed below are T cell receptor beta chains from one sample, sequenced in a study of naive and memory T cell subsets. TCRdb independently ran MiXCR on the UMI-ligation and nested PCR reads; one entry per CDR3 protein. This sample has tens of thousands of distinct CDR3 sequences, with 10% to 15% found just once. Sequencing input: central memory CD4+ T cells from blood. The receptor source for this set is a human donor in good health. The CDR3 runs from the conserved cysteine through the conserved F or W. D genes are given only for firm matches. The size entry is marked missing in some rows and otherwise reads once, few, many or a size class.

V gene	clone size	J gene	D gene	CDR3 length	CDR3 DNA	CDR3 protein
TRBV5-4	NA	TRBJ2-7	TRBD2	13	TGTGCCAGCAGGGAGGGGACTAGATACGAGCAGTACTTC	CASREGTRYEQYF
TRBV4-3	NA	TRBJ2-3	NA	19	TGCGCCAGCAGCCAAGCCCGGGACAAGGGAGGGGGATGGACAGATACGCAGTATTTT	CASSQARDKGGGWTDTQYF
TRBV6-6	few	TRBJ1-2	NA	17	TGTGCCAGCAGTTCTAACCTTAACAGGGATGCTAACTATGGCTACACCTTC	CASSSNLNRDANYGYTF
TRBV6-6	NA	TRBJ2-1	TRBD1	16	TGTGCCAGCAGTTACTCGATTGGGACAGGACAGGATGAGCAGTTCTTC	CASSYSIGTGQDEQFF
TRBV20-1	many	TRBJ2-5	NA	15	TGCAGTGCTAGAGGCGGTTACAGGGATAGCAAGACCCAGTACTTC	CSARGGYRDSKTQYF
TRBV6-6	many	TRBJ2-1	TRBD1	15	TGTGCCAGCAGTTACGGACAGGGAACCTACAATGAGCAGTTCTTC	CASSYGQGTYNEQFF
TRBV7-2	NA	TRBJ2-1	NA	14	TGTGCCAGCAGCAGTCTCCCTTTTTACAATGAGCAGTTCTTC	CASSSLPFYNEQFF
TRBV7-2	NA	TRBJ1-3	TRBD1	14	TGTGCCAGCACCCGGACAGGGTCAGGAAACACCATATATTTT	CASTRTGSGNTIYF
TRBV11-2	many	TRBJ1-4	NA	15	TGTGCCAGCAGCTTAACGGTTAGGGCAAATGAAAAACTGTTTTTT	CASSLTVRANEKLFF
TRBV6-2/TRBV6-3	NA	TRBJ2-1	NA	12	TGTGCCAGCAGTTTGGGCCGAGGGGAGCAGTTCTTC	CASSLGRGEQFF
TRBV6-1	few	TRBJ1-2	NA	13	TGTGCCAGCAGTCGGGACGGTCCCTATGGCTACACCTTC	CASSRDGPYGYTF
TRBV20-1	NA	TRBJ2-3	NA	13	TGCAGTGCTAGAGAGTCGAGCACAGATACGCAGTATTTT	CSARESSTDTQYF
TRBV20-1	few	TRBJ2-1	TRBD2	20	TGCAGTGCTAGAGGGACTAGCGGGAGTTGGTGGCGCCGCTCCTACAATGAGCAGTTCTTC	CSARGTSGSWWRRSYNEQFF
TRBV18	many	TRBJ1-2	NA	13	TGTGCCAGCTCCCCCACAGGGATGCGCGGCTACACCTTC	CASSPTGMRGYTF
TRBV19	NA	TRBJ1-1	TRBD1	15	TGTGCCAGTAGTGATCCGGGACAGGGGTCCACTGAAGCTTTCTTT	CASSDPGQGSTEAFF
TRBV5-1	NA	TRBJ1-6	NA	13	TGCGCCAGCAGCGGACAGCGCAATTCACCCCTCCACTTT	CASSGQRNSPLHF
TRBV18	NA	TRBJ1-1	NA	13	TGTGCCAGCGCAACAGTTCCGAACACTGAAGCTTTCTTT	CASATVPNTEAFF
TRBV7-2	many	TRBJ2-7	NA	13	TGTGCCAGCAGCCTTGGGGGGTTCGACGAGCAGTACTTC	CASSLGGFDEQYF
TRBV5-1	NA	TRBJ2-2	TRBD2	16	TGCGCCAGCAGCTTGGCCAGCGGGGCTCTGGCCGGGGAGCTGTTTTTT	CASSLASGALAGELFF
TRBV9	NA	TRBJ1-6	TRBD1	15	TGTGCCAGCAGCGAGCGGACAGGGTGGGGTTCACCCCTCCACTTT	CASSERTGWGSPLHF
TRBV2	NA	TRBJ2-1	TRBD1	14	TGTGCCAGCAGTTGGTTAGTGGGACAGAATGAGCAGTTCTTC	CASSWLVGQNEQFF
TRBV10-3	NA	TRBJ2-7	TRBD2	17	TGTGCCATCAGTGTAGGGACTAGCGGGAGGAAGGCCGACGAGCAGTACTTC	CAISVGTSGRKADEQYF
TRBV11-1	medium-sized	TRBJ1-2	NA	14	TGTGCCAGCAGCTTCGCCCCTACGGGAGATGGCTACACCTTC	CASSFAPTGDGYTF
TRBV7-2	NA	TRBJ1-5	TRBD1	16	TGTGCCAGCAGCTTAGCTCCGGGACAGCGCAATCAGCCCCAGCATTTT	CASSLAPGQRNQPQHF
TRBV29-1	few	TRBJ2-3	NA	14	TGCAGCGTTGGACCCCTGGGGGGCACAGATACGCAGTATTTT	CSVGPLGGTDTQYF
TRBV7-9	NA	TRBJ1-2	TRBD1	15	TGTGCCAGCAGCTGGGGGGACAGGGATAACTATGGCTACACCTTC	CASSWGDRDNYGYTF
TRBV10-2	NA	TRBJ2-1	TRBD2	19	TGCGCCAGCAGCCCCGGACTAGCGGGAGGTTTTAGCTCCTACAATGAGCAGTTCTTC	CASSPGLAGGFSSYNEQFF
TRBV10-3	NA	TRBJ2-3	NA	15	TGTGCCATCAGTGGGAGTAAGGATAGCACAGATACGCAGTATTTT	CAISGSKDSTDTQYF
TRBV29-1	few	TRBJ2-3	NA	14	TGCAGCGTTGGATCGGGAGACATCACAGATACGCAGTATTTT	CSVGSGDITDTQYF
TRBV29-1	many	TRBJ2-1	TRBD2	14	TGCAGCGCACCTAGCCTAGCGGGGTACAATGAGCAGTTCTTC	CSAPSLAGYNEQFF
TRBV28	few	TRBJ1-4	TRBD1	15	TGTGCCAGCAGTGCGCAGGGGGCGCAAAGCGAAAAACTGTTTTTT	CASSAQGAQSEKLFF
TRBV5-1	NA	TRBJ1-5	NA	14	TGCGCCAGCAGTATCGGGGGCGAGGGGCAGCCCCAGCATTTT	CASSIGGEGQPQHF
TRBV12-3/TRBV12-4	NA	TRBJ1-5	NA	15	TGTGCCAGCAGTCCCCAGCCCTATAGCAATCAGCCCCAGCATTTT	CASSPQPYSNQPQHF
TRBV12-3/TRBV12-4	many	TRBJ2-1	NA	12	TGTGCCAGCACCCTAGGGGGGAATGAGCAGTTCTTC	CASTLGGNEQFF
TRBV20-1	few	TRBJ2-7	NA	18	TGCAGTGCTAGAGATCAGACCCTATCGGGGGTTAGGACCTACGAGCAGTACTTC	CSARDQTLSGVRTYEQYF
TRBV20-1	NA	TRBJ2-1	NA	14	TGCAGTGCTAGAGATATGAGGGGGGCCAATGAGCAGTTCTTC	CSARDMRGANEQFF
TRBV2	NA	TRBJ2-1	TRBD2	15	TGTGCCAGCACCTTCGGACTAGCGGACTACAATGAGCAGTTCTTC	CASTFGLADYNEQFF
TRBV6-2/TRBV6-3	NA	TRBJ2-1	NA	18	TGTGCCAGCAGCCCCGCCGTCGGAGAGGAAAGCTCCTACAATGAGCAGTTCTTC	CASSPAVGEESSYNEQFF
TRBV5-4	NA	TRBJ2-1	NA	16	TGTGCCAGCAGCGGGAGGGACAGAAACTCCTACAATGAGCAGTTCTTC	CASSGRDRNSYNEQFF
TRBV6-6	few	TRBJ2-5	NA	13	TGTGCCAGCGCCGGGAGTGGCCAAGAGACCCAGTACTTC	CASAGSGQETQYF
TRBV6-1	NA	TRBJ1-2	NA	10	TGTGCCAGCGGTGACAGGCACTACACCTTC	CASGDRHYTF
TRBV18	NA	TRBJ2-1	TRBD2	17	TGTGCCAGCTCACCTCTCGAAACTAGCGGGATCTACAATGAGCAGTTCTTC	CASSPLETSGIYNEQFF
TRBV20-1	many	TRBJ2-3	NA	14	TGCAGTGCTAGAAGACAGGGGAGGGCAGATACGCAGTATTTT	CSARRQGRADTQYF
TRBV28	few	TRBJ2-3	NA	11	TGTGCCAGCAGTCGAACAGATACGCAGTATTTT	CASSRTDTQYF
TRBV29-1	many	TRBJ2-1	NA	13	TGCAGCGTTGCACAGGGTACCTACAATGAGCAGTTCTTC	CSVAQGTYNEQFF
TRBV24-1	few	TRBJ2-3	NA	16	TGTGCCACCAGTGATTCCGAGCAGGGGTTTCGAGATACGCAGTATTTT	CATSDSEQGFRDTQYF
TRBV18	many	TRBJ2-1	NA	16	TGTGCCAGCTCACCAGGGCAGGATATCTCCTACAATGAGCAGTTCTTC	CASSPGQDISYNEQFF
TRBV30	few	TRBJ2-1	NA	12	TGTGCCTGGAGTGTAGGCAGCAATGAGCAGTTCTTC	CAWSVGSNEQFF
TRBV6-2/TRBV6-3	many	TRBJ2-5	TRBD1	17	TGTGCCAGCAGTCACCCCCGGACAGGGGGGATCGGGGAGACCCAGTACTTC	CASSHPRTGGIGETQYF
TRBV4-2	few	TRBJ1-2	NA	16	TGTGCCAGCAGCCCATTCGGGCGGGGGGGCGGTTATGGCTACACCTTC	CASSPFGRGGGYGYTF
TRBV12-3/TRBV12-4	many	TRBJ2-7	NA	13	TGTGCCAGCATTGGGGGGATCTCCTACGAGCAGTACTTC	CASIGGISYEQYF
TRBV12-3/TRBV12-4	medium-sized	TRBJ2-1	NA	14	TGTGCCAGCAGTATCGGACTGGGGAGACGGGAGCAGTTCTTC	CASSIGLGRREQFF
TRBV20-1	many	TRBJ2-5	TRBD1	15	TGCAGTGCCGACTGGGTGACAGGGAGAGACGAGACCCAGTACTTC	CSADWVTGRDETQYF
TRBV20-1	medium-sized	TRBJ2-4	TRBD2	15	TGCAGTGCCCAACTAGCGGGAGGTCCCAAAAACATTCAGTACTTC	CSAQLAGGPKNIQYF
TRBV5-1	NA	TRBJ2-7	NA	15	TGCGCCAGCAGCTTGTCGACAGGATGGTACTACGAGCAGTACTTC	CASSLSTGWYYEQYF
TRBV12-3/TRBV12-4	NA	TRBJ1-1	TRBD1	15	TGTGCCAGCAACGTGGGAAGGACAGGTGACACTGAAGCTTTCTTT	CASNVGRTGDTEAFF
TRBV6-6	NA	TRBJ2-7	NA	12	TGTGCCAGCACTGAGGTCTCCTACGAGCAGTACTTC	CASTEVSYEQYF
TRBV9	NA	TRBJ2-3	TRBD1	15	TGTGCCAGCAGCGGCACAGGGGGATGGACAGATACGCAGTATTTT	CASSGTGGWTDTQYF
TRBV4-2	many	TRBJ2-3	NA	16	TGTGCCAGCAGCCAGGCAACGTCCTCTAGCACAGATACGCAGTATTTT	CASSQATSSSTDTQYF